What follows are 13 T cell receptor beta chains derived from one specimen sequenced in a study of cytomegalovirus exposure and HLA in healthy donors. PCR primers comprised 60 Vbeta and 13 Jbeta primers. The repertoire was sequenced with immunoSEQ multiplex PCR; TCRdb's copy has only in-frame clones and lacks some. Counted here are approximately 140,000 clones, about three quarters occurring once; the ten biggest clones make up under 4.5%. The sequenced material came from PBMCs. The receptors were gathered from a man between 18 and 29 years old in good health and CMV-seronegative.

This clone was picked up a small number of times. The rearrangement uses TRBV30 and TRBJ2-7, with a tentative D call TRBD2 (5 bases). This CDR3 contains 13 residues. Germline CDR1 and CDR2: GTSNPN and SVGIG (reference sequence). Trimming pared 1 base from V and 2 bases from J, leaving 9 bases between. CDR3 in DNA: TGTGCCTGGAGTGGGGGAGCCCCCTACGAGCAGTACTTC. Its protein product is CAWSGGAPYEQYF.

The chain couples TRBV27 to TRBJ2-1; TRBD2 aligns across 9 bases. In germline, CDR1 is MNHEY, CDR2 SMNVEV (reference sequence). The V gene end was trimmed by 6 bases and the J gene end by 7 bases; junction bases not matched to a gene: 10. The CDR3 is 15 residues long. Here the CDR3 reads CASSRKAGGGNEQFF. CDR3 DNA sequence: TGTGCCAGCAGCCGAAAAGCGGGGGGCGGGAATGAGCAGTTCTTC.

The V gene is TRBV2, the J gene TRBJ1-2; D is perhaps TRBD1 (5 bases). CDR3 length: 12 residues. Trimming stripped 11 bases from V and 8 bases from J, with 18 bases between. Germline V gene sequence: CDR1 SNHLY, CDR2 FYNNEI. The CDR3 coding sequence is TGTGCCGGCTCCCCGGGACTGAAGGGCTACACCTTC. Protein product: CAGSPGLKGYTF.

The CDR3 DNA reads as TGTGCCAGCAGCTTGGGGGGGCAAACAGATACGCAGTATTTT. Translated: CASSLGGQTDTQYF. The rearrangement links TRBV5-8 to TRBJ2-3, with TRBD1 as a possible D gene (6 bases). V lost 0 bases, J lost 3 bases, and 8 bases lay in between. The CDR3 length is 14 residues. CDR1 SGHTS and CDR2 YDEGEE come from the germline V gene.

The chain couples TRBV28 to TRBJ1-1, with TRBD1 identical over 9 bases. From germline, CDR1 is MDHEN and CDR2 SYDVKM. The CDR3 is 12 amino acids. V shed 5 bases, J shed 8 bases, and the junction held 3 bases outside the gene matches. CDR3 sequence reads: CASSLGTGEAFF. The CDR3 DNA follows: TGTGCCAGCAGTCTCGGGACAGGGGAAGCTTTCTTT.

This clone has only one observation. CDR3 bases: TGTGCCAGCAGCCCCGAACTCCTCCAAGAGACCCAGTACTTC. It encodes CASSPELLQETQYF. The chain is built from TRBV7-2 and TRBJ2-5; D not resolved. This CDR3 comprises 14 residues. Germline V gene lookup returns CDR1 SGHTA and CDR2 FQGNSA. V gave up 5 bases and J gave up 1 base, with 11 bases separating them.

A few counts support this clone. The V gene is TRBV11-2, the J gene TRBJ1-1; unclear D gene. This CDR3 contains 13 residues. CDR1 and CDR2 (germline): SGHAT, FQNNGV. The V end was cut by 2 bases, the J end by 0 bases, with 4 bases between. CDR3 protein: CASSLRVNTEAFF. The CDR3 bases are TGTGCCAGCAGCTTACGTGTGAACACTGAAGCTTTCTTT.

The rearrangement joins TRBV18 to TRBJ2-5, with 7 positions matching TRBD1. The J call may be in error: the DNA end matches TRBJ2-7 better. Germline values: CDR1 KGHSH, CDR2 LQKENI. This CDR3 is built from 14 residues. The CDR3 reads CASSPRQGAYEQYF. The CDR3 DNA sequence: TGTGCCAGCTCACCTAGACAGGGCGCCTACGAGCAGTACTTC.

The chain joins TRBV30 to TRBJ2-6; 7 bases are a match to TRBD1. CDR1 and CDR2 from the germline V gene are GTSNPN and SVGIG (reference sequence). Trimming took 5 bases from V and 3 from J; bases not matched to a gene: 7. This CDR3 is 15 amino acids long. CDR3 protein: CAWSTGRGGANVLTF. The CDR3 nucleotides are TGTGCCTGGTCGACAGGGCGTGGTGGGGCCAACGTCCTGACTTTC.

This rearrangement joins TRBV5-6 to TRBJ1-2, with D hard to call. Germline CDR1 is SGHDT and CDR2 is YYEEEE. Trimming removed 4 bases at V and 4 bases at J, with 11 bases between. The CDR3 is 13 residues long. CDR3 loop: CASSLRGAYGYTF. Here the CDR3 DNA reads TGTGCCAGCAGCCTCCGGGGTGCCTATGGCTACACCTTC. Full variable domain (outside the CDR3, taken from reference TRBV5-6 and TRBJ1-2): DAGVTQSPTHLIKTRGQQVTLRCSPKSGHDTVSWYQQALGQGPQFIFQYYEEEERQRGNFPDRFSGHQFPNYSSELNVNALLLGDSALYLCASSLRGAYGYTFGSGTRLTVV.

This chain connects TRBV19 to TRBJ1-2, with 9 bases aligning to TRBD1. The CDR3 extends over 15 amino acids. Trimming removed 4 bases from V and 5 bases from J; junction bases left unmatched: 8. Germline CDR1 and CDR2: LNHDA and SQIVND (reference sequence). The CDR3 reads CASSTRQGVWYGYTF. CDR3 DNA sequence: TGTGCCAGTAGTACGCGACAGGGGGTATGGTATGGCTACACCTTC.

The sample holds one count of this clone. This chain joins TRBV7-9 and TRBJ2-7; 11 bases match TRBD1. V was clipped by 1 base and J by 1 base; unmatched bases: 6. The CDR3 has 17 amino acids. Looked up from germline, CDR1 is SEHNR and CDR2 is FQNEAQ (reference sequence). The CDR3 protein is CASSLVGGTGGSYEQYF. CDR3 in DNA: TGTGCCAGCAGCTTAGTCGGCGGGACAGGGGGTTCCTACGAGCAGTACTTC.

The V gene is TRBV6-1, the J gene TRBJ2-1; 9 bases fit TRBD2. V lost 3 bases to trimming and J lost 12 bases; unmatched junction nucleotides: 12. Germline CDR1 is MNHNS and CDR2 is SASEGT. This CDR3 has 15 amino acids. CDR3 DNA: TGTGCCAGCAGTGACACCGGGACTAGCCATGAGGGGCAGTTCTTC. Residues: CASSDTGTSHEGQFF.